The source of this T cell receptor beta chain is a study of beta chain features in type 1 diabetes. Overall study findings and caveats: VDJ junctions from type 1 diabetes patients carried fewer insertions and larger deletions. People with Type 1 diabetes carried modestly yet significantly shorter TCRB CDR3s in all four CD4+ subsets.

CD4+ cells of the naive, central memory, regulatory and stem cell-like memory types were sorted via CD45RO/CCR7/CD25/CD127/CD95/CD27. Purity (above 98%) was reached by all sorted populations. Reverse transcription of all isolated RNA meant that expressed TCRB transcripts were sequenced. Naive, central memory and regulatory T cell samples averaged around 4 million immunoSEQ reads each. TCRdb keeps only in-frame clones here, not all; method: immunoSEQ multiplex PCR. The table lists around 150,000 clones, approximately 8.7% of them singletons. This clone has just one count. Its antigen remains unidentified. Germline CDR1 reads LGHNA; CDR2 reads YNFKEQ. The CDR3 consists of 13 residues. The V and J ends lost 4 bases and 6 bases respectively, with 9 bases between them.

The J gene is TRBJ1-4, the V gene TRBV4-2; the D gene is possibly TRBD1 (6 bases). Sequencing was done on a sample of central memory CD4+ T cells from blood. The sequence came from a woman in her twenties or thirties with type 1 diabetes. CDR3 DNA: TGTGCCAGCAGCCTACAGGGTGATGAAAAACTGTTTTTT. Residues: CASSLQGDEKLFF.